This T cell receptor (beta chain) comes out of a study of post-analysis software for immune sequencing data. Looking at the study overall: Several disease courses (relapsing-remitting, secondary progressive and progressive-relapsing) of multiple sclerosis were included. Whole-study findings and limits: Five or six TRBV segments were significantly more frequent in patients than in controls. TRBV5-6, TRBV5-1 and TRBV20-1 were among these segments. Under the F measure, samples that were prepared in one batch clustered strongly together.

As to this clonotype: Its antigen is as yet unknown.

Prepared libraries of TCR beta cDNA carried unique molecular identifiers. TCRdb analysed the PCR reads with MiXCR anew, one entry per CDR3 protein. The table has about 260,000 distinct CDR3 sequences, 36% seen once. The CDR3 has 14 residues. With V trimmed by 2 bases and J by 7 bases, 8 bases remained unmatched. Germline V CDR1 and CDR2: SQVTM, ANQGSEA. Sample: blood. This receptor was taken from a girl between 10 and 17 years old with multiple sclerosis. The rearrangement joins TRBV29-1 to TRBJ2-1; 7 bases align to TRBD2. CDR3 loop: CSVEQRLAVNEQFF. The CDR3 DNA follows: TGCAGCGTTGAACAGAGGCTAGCGGTTAATGAGCAGTTCTTC.